The entry below gives a single TCR beta chain sequence along with its context. Per germline, CDR1 SGHRS and CDR2 YFSETQ. The J segment lost 5 bases and the V segment lost 4 bases, leaving 10 bases of the junction unmatched. This CDR3 region has 17 residues. The sample's time point: pre-treatment baseline. The sample comes from a study of blood T cell dynamics during melanoma immunotherapy. Assay used: immunoSEQ multiplex PCR; TCRdb lists only in-frame clones, some missing. This sample has approximately 9,500 clones, with approximately 89% found just once. This TCR was sampled from a human donor with melanoma. This rearrangement joins TRBV5-1 to TRBJ1-4, with 11 bases fitting TRBD1. The sequences come from blood, collected from a patient treated with checkpoint blockade. CDR3 sequence: CASSAGQGARVNEKLFF. CDR3 nucleotides: TGCGCCAGCAGCGCTGGACAGGGGGCGCGGGTGAATGAAAAACTGTTTTTT.